This TCR beta chain was sequenced for a study of regulatory T cells in long-lasting Graves disease. This CDR3 has 16 residues. Germline loops: CDR1 MNHEY, CDR2 SVGEGT. V was trimmed by 6 bases and J by 2 bases, leaving 17 bases between them. The time point here: newly diagnosed GD, antithyroid drugs for less than 3 months. RNA isolated from PBMCs was used to make the TCR library. Library construction for TCR beta used iRepertoire HTBI primers and Arm-PCR of CDR3 regions. TCRdb re-called the multiplex PCR reads with MiXCR, one entry per CDR3 protein. The repertoire holds 550,000 to 650,000 distinct CDR3 sequences, with more than 15% as singletons. This clonotype was detected ten times or more. These data were likewise used in another study, on T cells in Graves' hyperthyroidism and ophthalmopathy.

Sequencing used peripheral blood mononuclear cells (PBMCs), obtained at new diagnosis, from a patient treated with antithyroid drugs. The chain links TRBV6-2 or TRBV6-3 to TRBJ1-5; D gene uncertain. The clonotype comes from a man aged 18 to 30 with Graves disease. DNA of the CDR3: TGTGCCAGCAGCCTCCTCGTTCGGGTTGGCAATCAGCCCCAGCATTTT. Its protein is CASSLLVRVGNQPQHF.